Listed below are T cell receptor beta chains from one sample, sequenced in a study of low-dose radiotherapy and immunotherapy resistance in tumors. TCRdb reprocessed the reads via MiXCR and lists one record per CDR3 protein. The table shows tens of thousands of distinct CDR3 sequences, with 25% to 30% occurring only once. The source was PBMCs, collected after low-dose radiotherapy plus immunotherapy. The receptors here all came from a male donor with prostate cancer. Each CDR3 is given with its conserved first and last residue. The order of the fields is D gene, clone size, V gene, J gene, CDR3 DNA, CDR3 protein. A D gene is named only where the DNA matches it firmly. Size tells how often a clone was seen (once, few, many) or the class of an expanded clone, and some rows leave it out.

-	many	TRBV6-6	TRBJ2-3	TGTGCCAGCAGTTACGATAATGCGGGACGGCTAAGCACAGATACGCAGTATTTT	CASSYDNAGRLSTDTQYF
TRBD1	-	TRBV29-1	TRBJ2-1	TGCAGCCTATTAGGGGGGACAGGGGCCAATGAGCAGTTCTTC	CSLLGGTGANEQFF
-	few	TRBV5-4	TRBJ2-7	TGTGCCAGCAGCTTGGCCAGGTCCTACGAGCAGTACTTC	CASSLARSYEQYF
-	-	TRBV9	TRBJ1-3	TGTGCCAGCAGCGTAGAGGCGGGGGCTGGCGCTGGAAACACCATATATTTT	CASSVEAGAGAGNTIYF
-	-	TRBV3-1	TRBJ2-5	TGTGCCAGCAGCCACCTGGGGCGGGAGACCCAGTACTTC	CASSHLGRETQYF
-	many	TRBV7-2	TRBJ2-7	TGTGCCAGCAGCTCCACGGGGCGGGACGGCGAGCAGTACTTC	CASSSTGRDGEQYF
-	many	TRBV27	TRBJ2-1	TGTGCCAGCAGTAGATACCCCCCTCGGGACAATGAGCAGTTCTTC	CASSRYPPRDNEQFF
-	many	TRBV19	TRBJ2-7	TGTGCCAGTAGTATTGCCGGGGGCTACGAGCAGTACTTC	CASSIAGGYEQYF
-	many	TRBV29-1	TRBJ2-1	TGCAGCGTTGAAGAGCAACGGGACTACAATGAGCAGTTCTTC	CSVEEQRDYNEQFF
-	many	TRBV29-1	TRBJ2-7	TGCAGCGCTATCCTAGCGTCGTCCGTCTACGAGCAGTACTTC	CSAILASSVYEQYF
TRBD1	many	TRBV11-2	TRBJ2-7	TGTGCCAGCAGCATAGGACAGGGGGCCAACGAGCAGTACTTC	CASSIGQGANEQYF
TRBD2	few	TRBV5-3	TRBJ2-1	TGTGCCAGGGGCTTGGGTAATAGCGGGAGGCCTTACAATGAGCAGTTCTTC	CARGLGNSGRPYNEQFF
-	many	TRBV7-9	TRBJ2-3	TGTGCCTCTCGGGAAGCAGATACGCAGTATTTT	CASREADTQYF
-	-	TRBV5-1	TRBJ2-1	TGCGCCAGCAGCTTGGCCGAAGGTTTAAGCTACAATGAGCAGTTCTTC	CASSLAEGLSYNEQFF
TRBD2	few	TRBV28	TRBJ2-7	TGTGCCAGCAGCCCCCCGGGGAGGGGCACCTACGAGCAGTACTTC	CASSPPGRGTYEQYF
-	many	TRBV6-1	TRBJ2-5	TGTGCCAGCAGGGCTAAAGGTCAGGGGATAGAGACCCAGTACTTC	CASRAKGQGIETQYF
-	many	TRBV28	TRBJ2-7	TGTGCCAGCAGTTGGAATCTCTACGAGCAGTACTTC	CASSWNLYEQYF
TRBD1	many	TRBV5-6	TRBJ2-5	TGTGCCAGCAGCTGGGACAGGGGCGAAATTCAGACCCAGTACTTC	CASSWDRGEIQTQYF
-	-	TRBV3-1	TRBJ2-1	TGTGCCAGCAGCCAACTTGACAGGCCGCCGTTCTTC	CASSQLDRPPFF
-	-	TRBV7-6	TRBJ2-2	TGTGCCAGCGACACCGGGGAGCTGTTTTTT	CASDTGELFF
-	many	TRBV10-1	TRBJ2-5	TGCGCCAGCAGTGAGGGACATCAAGAGACCCAGTACTTC	CASSEGHQETQYF
TRBD1	once	TRBV18	TRBJ2-3	TGTGCCAGCTCACCTCGACAGGGTAGCACAGATACGCAGTATTTT	CASSPRQGSTDTQYF
-	many	TRBV18	TRBJ2-4	TGTGCCAGCTCACCACCGGACATAGCCAAAAACATTCAGTACTTC	CASSPPDIAKNIQYF
-	many	TRBV5-1	TRBJ2-7	TGCGCCAGCAGCCCATCAATAGCGGTCCACGAGCAGTACTTC	CASSPSIAVHEQYF
TRBD1	many	TRBV28	TRBJ1-1	TGTGCCAGCAGTCCTACAGGGGGGTCTAAACGCACTGAAGCTTTCTTT	CASSPTGGSKRTEAFF
-	many	TRBV7-9	TRBJ2-7	TGTGCCAGCAGCTCTCAATCCGACTACGAGCAGTACTTC	CASSSQSDYEQYF
TRBD1	many	TRBV3-1	TRBJ1-1	TGTGCCAGCAGCCAAACAGGGGGCAAGGGTGAAGCTTTCTTT	CASSQTGGKGEAFF
-	many	TRBV6-2/TRBV6-3	TRBJ1-1	TGTGCCAGCAGTGGCGGTGCAGGGGTTTTGAACACTGAAGCTTTCTTT	CASSGGAGVLNTEAFF
-	many	TRBV7-2	TRBJ2-2	TGTGCCAGCAGCTTAAATAGGGCGAACACCGGGGAGCTGTTTTTT	CASSLNRANTGELFF
-	-	TRBV28	TRBJ2-1	TGTGCCAGCAGTTTTGGCGGAAGCTCCTACAATGAGCAGTTCTTC	CASSFGGSSYNEQFF
-	-	TRBV5-4	TRBJ1-2	TGTGCCAGCAGCTTGGAGCACAGGGCTGGCGGCTACACCTTC	CASSLEHRAGGYTF
-	many	TRBV10-3	TRBJ1-1	TGTGCCATCAGTGAACGGCAGGAGAACACTGAAGCTTTCTTT	CAISERQENTEAFF
-	-	TRBV3-1	TRBJ2-7	TGTGCCAGCAGCCCAGGGCCCTACTCCTACGAGCAGTACTTC	CASSPGPYSYEQYF
-	-	TRBV5-1	TRBJ2-7	TGCGCCAGCAGCTTGGCTCCAGGGACCGACTCCTACGAGCAGTACTTC	CASSLAPGTDSYEQYF
-	many	TRBV10-2	TRBJ2-3	TGCGCCAGTCGACCGGGGCCAGGGAGCACAGATACGCAGTATTTT	CASRPGPGSTDTQYF
-	many	TRBV11-2	TRBJ2-5	TGTGCCAGCAGCTTATGGCCAGAGCAAGAGACCCAGTACTTC	CASSLWPEQETQYF
-	-	TRBV5-1	TRBJ1-1	TGCGCCAGCAGAGCCATCTTGAACACTGAAGCTTTCTTT	CASRAILNTEAFF
TRBD1	-	TRBV7-2	TRBJ1-2	TGTGCCAGCAGCCGAGACAGGGCGGGTGGCTACACCTTC	CASSRDRAGGYTF
TRBD1	few	TRBV2	TRBJ1-2	TGTGCCAGCAGTGGGGTAGGGGGCAACTATGGCTACACCTTC	CASSGVGGNYGYTF
-	-	TRBV10-3	TRBJ2-1	TGTGCCATCAGTGTTGGTGGCAGCAACAATGAGCAGTTCTTC	CAISVGGSNNEQFF
-	many	TRBV2	TRBJ2-2	TGTGCCAGCACTCGGAACACCGGGGAGCTGTTTTTT	CASTRNTGELFF
-	many	TRBV11-2	TRBJ1-1	TGTGCCAGCAGCGAAGAGGGGGTGGGGACTGAAGCTTTCTTT	CASSEEGVGTEAFF
-	many	TRBV6-6	TRBJ2-3	TGTGCCAGCAGTTATACGGGCTCTTTAGATACGCAGTATTTT	CASSYTGSLDTQYF
-	many	TRBV5-1	TRBJ2-7	TGCGCCAGCAAAAAGGGGGGATCCTACGAGCAGTACTTC	CASKKGGSYEQYF
-	-	TRBV5-1	TRBJ2-1	TGTGCCAGCAGCGCCGTGACACGGAACAACAATGAGCAGTTCTTC	CASSAVTRNNNEQFF
TRBD2	-	TRBV3-1	TRBJ2-7	TGTGCCAGCAGCCTGGGACTAGCGGGAGTCGAGCAGTACTTC	CASSLGLAGVEQYF
-	many	TRBV6-1	TRBJ1-5	TGTGCCAGCAGTCAGGAAGGAGGGAGCAATCAGCCCCAGCATTTT	CASSQEGGSNQPQHF
TRBD1	many	TRBV11-2	TRBJ2-2	TGTGCCAGCAGCTTAGATCGGAGACAGGGGGCGGACACCGGGGAGCTGTTTTTT	CASSLDRRQGADTGELFF
-	many	TRBV7-9	TRBJ2-3	TGTGCCAGCAGTCAAGCGCCAGGCTGGGATAAGGATACGCAGTATTTT	CASSQAPGWDKDTQYF